Listed here are 28 T cell receptor beta chains from one sample, sequenced in a study of T cell responses to AZD1222 COVID-19 vaccine. Repertoires were generated with immunoSEQ multiplex PCR, while TCRdb's copy carries only in-frame clones and drops some. The sample gives about 120,000 clones, roughly 90% of which show up once; 1.5% to 1.9% is in the top ten. The sample consisted of peripheral blood, taken on day 0 of AZD1222 vaccination. Receptors originate from an adult in good health.

V is TRBV12-3 or TRBV12-4 and J is TRBJ1-6; D not certain. Trimming shortened V by 2 bases and J by 6 bases, and 5 bases separated the two germline ends. The CDR3 covers 13 residues. Here the CDR3 DNA reads TGTGCCAGCAGTTTACGACCTAATTCACCCCTCCACTTT. Amino acids: CASSLRPNSPLHF.

The chain uses TRBV23-1 and TRBJ2-3; 11 bases align to TRBD2. TRBV23-1 carries the ORF label, with uncertain function. Trimming cost V 0 bases and J 1 base; bases outside gene matches: 6. The CDR3 is 18 residues long. In DNA, the CDR3 is TGCGCCAGCAGTCAATCACCTTCACTAGCGGGAGGCACAGATACGCAGTATTTT. Translating it yields CASSQSPSLAGGTDTQYF.

The chain recombines TRBV7-6 with TRBJ1-5; the D is unclear. From germline, CDR1 is SGHVS and CDR2 FNYEAQ. CDR3 length: 13 amino acids. The V end was cut by 4 bases, the J end by 5 bases, with 9 bases between. CDR3 in DNA: TGTGCCAGCAGCTCCTACCCAGATCAGCCCCAGCATTTT. Protein product: CASSSYPDQPQHF.

The genes are TRBV20-1 and TRBJ2-7, with D unresolved. Germline CDR1 and CDR2: DFQATT and SNEGSKA (reference sequence). The CDR3 runs to 13 residues. V was clipped by 3 bases and J by 4 bases, with 13 bases between them. The CDR3 DNA reads TGCAGTGCTAGTGGAGTAGAAAGTTACGAGCAGTACTTC. This encodes CSASGVESYEQYF.

The chain joins TRBV27 to TRBJ1-2; possibly TRBD1 for D (5 bases). This CDR3 comprises 13 residues. V was trimmed by 5 bases and J by 4 bases, leaving 11 bases between them. Per the germline V gene, CDR1 is MNHEY and CDR2 is SMNVEV (reference sequence). CDR3 DNA: TGTGCCAGCAGTCGGGGCATCGGCTATGGCTACACCTTC. Amino acids: CASSRGIGYGYTF.

V usage is TRBV25-1 and J usage is TRBJ1-4; D remains unclear. V shed 4 bases and J shed 3 bases, with 6 bases lying between them. This CDR3 spans 13 amino acids. Germline V CDR1 and CDR2: MGHDK, SYGVNS. For the CDR3, the DNA is TGTGCCAGCAGTGGACATGCTAATGAAAAACTGTTTTTT. Amino acids: CASSGHANEKLFF.

The J gene is TRBJ1-1, the V gene TRBV7-2; 7 bases align to TRBD1. The CDR3 covers 15 residues. CDR1 is SGHTA and CDR2 is FQGNSA in the germline V gene. With V trimmed by 4 bases and J by 1 base, 6 bases remained unmatched. The CDR3 region has the DNA TGTGCCAGCAGCTATGGGACAGCCCAGAACACTGAAGCTTTCTTT. Translated, it gives CASSYGTAQNTEAFF.

About this clone itself: The sample carries other DNA sequences with the same CDR3. This chain uses TRBV12-3 or TRBV12-4 with TRBJ1-5; D gene unclear. Trimming left V 2 bases short and J 2 bases short, with 4 bases between. The CDR3 has 13 amino acids. The CDR3 region is CASSLNGNQPQHF. The DNA of the CDR3 is TGTGCCAGCAGTTTAAATGGCAATCAGCCCCAGCATTTT.

This clone was counted once. CDR3 DNA sequence: TGTGCCAGCAGCCTGACAGGGAGCGAGCAGTACTTC. It encodes CASSLTGSEQYF. This chain uses TRBV12-3 or TRBV12-4 with TRBJ2-7; 7 nucleotides align to TRBD1. This CDR3 contains 12 residues. Trimming at V came to 6 bases and at J to 6 bases, leaving 5 bases not matched to a gene.

The count of this clone is one. The chain employs TRBV27 and TRBJ2-7, with D perhaps being TRBD1 or TRBD2 (5 bases each). Germline CDR1 MNHEY, CDR2 SMNVEV (reference sequence). V dropped 4 bases and J dropped 0 bases, with 10 bases sitting between them. The CDR3 totals 14 residues. As DNA, the CDR3 is TGTGCCAGCAGTTGGGGGACGGACTCCTACGAGCAGTACTTC. This codes for CASSWGTDSYEQYF.

The gene calls are TRBV11-1 and TRBJ2-7, with 7 bases that match TRBD1. The length of the CDR3 is 13 residues. Losses at the gene ends were 3 bases for V and 3 bases for J; bases not matched to a gene: 2. Germline loops: CDR1 SGHAT, CDR2 FQDESV (reference sequence). The DNA of the CDR3 is TGTGCCAGCAGCTTGGGACAGATCTACGAGCAGTACTTC. Its translation: CASSLGQIYEQYF.

CDR3 coding DNA: TGTGCCAGCGGGAAAGGATCTGGAAACACCATATATTTT. It encodes CASGKGSGNTIYF. J is TRBJ1-3 and V is TRBV6-5; D remains ambiguous. V dropped 8 bases and J dropped 1 base, with 9 bases sitting between them. CDR1 is MNHEY, CDR2 SVGAGI, per germline. The CDR3 totals 13 residues.

The V and J genes are TRBV5-1 and TRBJ1-1; no firm D call. V dropped 0 bases and J dropped 1 base, with 7 bases sitting between them. From germline, CDR1 is SGHRS and CDR2 YFSETQ. This CDR3 spans 14 amino acids. The CDR3: CASSLESTNTEAFF. The CDR3 DNA follows: TGCGCCAGCAGCTTGGAATCAACGAACACTGAAGCTTTCTTT.

The chain couples TRBV7-3 to TRBJ2-7; 8 bases are a match to TRBD1. Germline-derived CDR1 and CDR2 are SGHTA and FQGTGA. After removal of 2 bases from V and 4 bases from J, the junction contained 4 bases not matched to a gene. This CDR3 is built from 14 residues. In DNA, the CDR3 is TGTGCCAGCAGCTTAGGGACAGGCCCTTACGAGCAGTACTTC. Translated: CASSLGTGPYEQYF.

This clone was seen once. This rearrangement joins TRBV7-2 to TRBJ1-1; tentative D call: TRBD1 (5 bases). The germline V gene encodes CDR1 SGHTA and CDR2 FQGNSA. Trimming cost V 6 bases and J 1 base, with 12 bases left between them. The CDR3 is 14 residues long. Here the CDR3 DNA reads TGTGCCAGCAGGCCCCCCAGGGAGAACACTGAAGCTTTCTTT. Its translation is CASRPPRENTEAFF.

The chain links TRBV19 to TRBJ2-6; D unclear. V lost 2 bases, J lost 0 bases, and 2 bases lay in between. This CDR3 contains 14 residues. Germline-derived CDR1 and CDR2 are LNHDA and SQIVND (reference sequence). DNA of the CDR3: TGTGCCAGTAGTATAACCTCTGGGGCCAACGTCCTGACTTTC. This gives the protein CASSITSGANVLTF. Based on the CDR3 plus reference TRBV19 and TRBJ2-6, the full variable domain is DGGITQSPKYLFRKEGQNVTLSCEQNLNHDAMYWYRQDPGQGLRLIYYSQIVNDFQKGDIAEGYSVSREKKESFPLTVTSAQKNPTAFYLCASSITSGANVLTFGAGSRLTVL.

The genes are TRBV4-3 and TRBJ2-1, with 7 nucleotides matching TRBD2. From germline, CDR1 is LGHNA and CDR2 YSLEER. The CDR3 has 16 amino acids. V gave up 3 bases and J gave up 7 bases; unmatched junction bases: 12. CDR3 nucleotides: TGCGCCAGCAGCCAGCTCGAGCGGGATCCCCCTAATGAGCAGTTCTTC. Encoded protein: CASSQLERDPPNEQFF.

The chain uses TRBV7-2 and TRBJ2-7, with D maybe TRBD1 (6 bases). CDR1 and CDR2 from the germline V gene are SGHTA and FQGNSA. The CDR3 length is 14 residues. The V end lost 4 bases, the J end lost 0 bases, and 10 bases lay between the germline ends. The CDR3 spells CASSSPGVSYEQYF. CDR3 nucleotides: TGTGCCAGCAGCTCGCCAGGGGTCTCCTACGAGCAGTACTTC.

This chain joins TRBV7-3 and TRBJ2-4; a possible D gene is TRBD1 (8 bases). This CDR3 has 15 residues. The germline V gene encodes CDR1 SGHTA and CDR2 FQGTGA. Trimming left V 5 bases short and J 4 bases short, with 15 bases between. The CDR3 here is CASSPQGGVKNIQYF. The CDR3 coding sequence is TGTGCCAGCAGCCCACAGGGGGGGGTGAAAAACATTCAGTACTTC.

The rearrangement joins TRBV5-1 to TRBJ1-2; D call uncertain. Germline V gives CDR1 SGHRS, CDR2 YFSETQ. This CDR3 has 13 amino acids. V gave up 5 bases and J gave up 3 bases, with 11 bases separating them. CDR3 sequence (DNA): TGCGCCAGCAGACGGGGTTTAGACTATGGCTACACCTTC. This encodes CASRRGLDYGYTF.

The chain joins TRBV27 to TRBJ1-3; the D is unclear. V lost 7 bases to trimming and J lost 4 bases, with 17 bases between them. The CDR3 covers 15 residues. CDR1 is MNHEY and CDR2 is SMNVEV in the germline V gene (reference sequence). CDR3 DNA: TGTGCCAGCACCAACTCCCTTATGCCCGGAAACACCATATATTTT. Protein: CASTNSLMPGNTIYF.

V gene TRBV19 combines with J gene TRBJ1-5; tentatively, D is TRBD1 (6 bases). The CDR3 has 15 amino acids. CDR1 is LNHDA, CDR2 SQIVND, per germline (reference sequence). V was clipped by 0 bases and J by 8 bases, with 14 bases between them. The CDR3 bases are TGTGCCAGTAGTATAGATATGGGACATCAGAAGCCCCAGCATTTT. It translates to CASSIDMGHQKPQHF. Based on the CDR3 plus reference TRBV19 and TRBJ1-5, the full variable domain is DGGITQSPKYLFRKEGQNVTLSCEQNLNHDAMYWYRQDPGQGLRLIYYSQIVNDFQKGDIAEGYSVSREKKESFPLTVTSAQKNPTAFYLCASSIDMGHQKPQHFGDGTRLSIL.

The rearrangement links TRBV5-1 to TRBJ2-1, with no clear D. The CDR3 extends over 17 amino acids. Trimming took off 2 bases at V and 1 base at J, with 16 bases between the two ends. Germline CDR1 SGHRS, CDR2 YFSETQ. CDR3 sequence reads: CASSFRTVRSSYNEQFF. The CDR3 nucleotides are TGCGCCAGCAGCTTCCGGACCGTACGCAGTTCCTACAATGAGCAGTTCTTC.

The chain combines TRBV7-9 with TRBJ1-1; 7 positions agree with TRBD1. In germline, CDR1 is SEHNR, CDR2 FQNEAQ (reference sequence). Trimming at V came to 5 bases and at J to 1 base, leaving 4 bases not matched to a gene. This CDR3 has 14 residues. CDR3 loop: CASSVTGANTEAFF. The CDR3 coding sequence is TGTGCCAGCAGCGTAACAGGGGCGAACACTGAAGCTTTCTTT.

The rearrangement joins TRBV10-3 to TRBJ1-1; a possible D gene is TRBD1 (5 bases). The CDR3 extends over 15 amino acids. Trimming shortened V by 3 bases and J by 0 bases, and 11 bases separated the two germline ends. CDR1 is ENHRY and CDR2 is SYGVKD in the germline V gene. CDR3 nucleotide sequence: TGTGCCATCAGTGACGGACACAGAGTGAACACTGAAGCTTTCTTT. Its protein product is CAISDGHRVNTEAFF.

The chain combines TRBV28 with TRBJ1-2, with D possibly matching TRBD1 (5 bases). This CDR3 is 13 amino acids long. With 7 bases removed from V and 6 bases from J, the gap between germline ends came to 15 bases. The germline V gene has CDR1 MDHEN and CDR2 SYDVKM. The CDR3 spells CASISSRGDGYTF. CDR3 coding DNA: TGTGCCAGCATTTCCTCAAGGGGCGATGGCTACACCTTC.

This rearrangement joins TRBV5-4 to TRBJ2-3; no firm D call. The CDR3 totals 12 residues. The V end lost 4 bases, the J end lost 3 bases, and 6 bases lay between the germline ends. The germline CDR1 and CDR2 sequences are SGHNT and YYREEE (reference sequence). The CDR3 DNA reads as TGTGCCAGCAGCGAGGAAACAGATACGCAGTATTTT. Protein sequence: CASSEETDTQYF.

The rearrangement uses TRBV7-9 and TRBJ2-1; 8 bases are a match to TRBD2. There are 15 residues in the CDR3. The germline CDR1 and CDR2 sequences are SEHNR and FQNEAQ (reference sequence). Unmatched junction bases numbered 2, after V lost 0 bases and J lost 4 bases. The CDR3 bases are TGTGCCAGCAGCTTAGCCGCTAGCGGGTACAATGAGCAGTTCTTC. This gives the protein CASSLAASGYNEQFF.